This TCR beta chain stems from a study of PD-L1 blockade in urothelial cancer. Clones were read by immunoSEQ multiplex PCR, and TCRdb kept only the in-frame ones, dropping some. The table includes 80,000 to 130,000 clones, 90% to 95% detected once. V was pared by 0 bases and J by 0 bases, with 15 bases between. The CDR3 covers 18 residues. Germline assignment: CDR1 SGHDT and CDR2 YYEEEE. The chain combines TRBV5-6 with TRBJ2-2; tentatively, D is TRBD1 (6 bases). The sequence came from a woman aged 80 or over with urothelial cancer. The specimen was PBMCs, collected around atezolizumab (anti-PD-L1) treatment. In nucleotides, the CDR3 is TGTGCCAGCAGCTTGGGCCGAACAGGGTGGACGAACACCGGGGAGCTGTTTTTT. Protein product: CASSLGRTGWTNTGELFF.